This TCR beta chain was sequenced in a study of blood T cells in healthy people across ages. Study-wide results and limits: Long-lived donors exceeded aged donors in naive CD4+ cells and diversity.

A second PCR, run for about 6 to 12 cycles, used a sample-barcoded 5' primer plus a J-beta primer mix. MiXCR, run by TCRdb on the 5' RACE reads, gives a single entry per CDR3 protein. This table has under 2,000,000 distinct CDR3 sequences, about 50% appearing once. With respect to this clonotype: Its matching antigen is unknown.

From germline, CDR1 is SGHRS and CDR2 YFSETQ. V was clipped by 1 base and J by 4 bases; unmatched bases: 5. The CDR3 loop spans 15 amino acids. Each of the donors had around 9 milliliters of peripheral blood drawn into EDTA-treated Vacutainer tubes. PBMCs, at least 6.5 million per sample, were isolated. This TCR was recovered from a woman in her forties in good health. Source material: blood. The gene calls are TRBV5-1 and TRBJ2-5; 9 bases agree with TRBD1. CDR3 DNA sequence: TGCGCCAGCAGCTTGTGGGGGACAGGGACAGAGACCCAGTACTTC. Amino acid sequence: CASSLWGTGTETQYF.